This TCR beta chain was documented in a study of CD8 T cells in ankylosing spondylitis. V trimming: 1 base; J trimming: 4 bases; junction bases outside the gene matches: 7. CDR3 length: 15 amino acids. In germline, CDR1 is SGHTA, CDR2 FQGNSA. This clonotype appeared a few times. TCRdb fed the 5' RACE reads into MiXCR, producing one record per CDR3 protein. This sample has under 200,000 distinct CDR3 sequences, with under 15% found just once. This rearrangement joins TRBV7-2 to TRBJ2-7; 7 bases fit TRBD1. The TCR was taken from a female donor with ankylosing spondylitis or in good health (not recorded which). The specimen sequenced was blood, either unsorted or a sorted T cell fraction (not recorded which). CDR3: CASSLGWDSYYEQYF. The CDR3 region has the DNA TGTGCCAGCAGCTTAGGGTGGGACAGCTATTACGAGCAGTACTTC.